These 9 T cell receptor beta chains share one sample of origin, sequenced in a study of shared clonotypes between healthy human individuals. The method was immunoSEQ multiplex PCR; TCRdb's version includes in-frame clones alone and lacks a portion of them. The table has some 490,000 clones, 81% seen once; the top ten hold approximately 12%. The sequenced material came from PBMCs. Receptors were obtained from a woman in her thirties or forties in good health. Some clones in this sample may be carry-over from other donors' samples.

This clone has only one observation. The chain has TRBV11-2 and TRBJ2-1; D is uncertain. With 5 bases removed from V and 1 base from J, the gap between germline ends came to 12 bases. In germline, CDR1 is SGHAT, CDR2 FQNNGV. This CDR3 has 15 amino acids. The CDR3 loop reads CASSRQARSYNEQFF. In DNA form, the CDR3 reads TGTGCCAGCAGCCGGCAGGCGCGTTCCTACAATGAGCAGTTCTTC.

About this clone itself: Since a far larger clone is one base different, this is likely a read error. This chain connects TRBV11-2 to TRBJ2-1; D gene ambiguous. Trimming cost V 3 bases and J 12 bases, with 15 bases left between them. Germline loops: CDR1 SGHAT, CDR2 FQNNGV. CDR3 length: 13 residues. Here the CDR3 DNA reads TGTGCCAGCAGCTTCCGTGGGCTTGTCGGGCAGTTCTTC. This encodes CASSFRGLVGQFF.

This chain connects TRBV27 to TRBJ1-1, with D possibly being TRBD1 (6 bases). Germline lookup yields CDR1 MNHEY and CDR2 SMNVEV (reference sequence). This CDR3 is 13 amino acids long. V was cut by 7 bases and J by 0 bases, with 9 bases left in between. The DNA for the CDR3 is TGTGCCAGCAACAGGGCACTGAACACTGAAGCTTTCTTT. It codes for CASNRALNTEAFF.

V and J are TRBV6-6 and TRBJ2-7; D remains ambiguous. The V end lost 4 bases, the J end lost 4 bases, and 17 bases lay between the germline ends. Germline V gene sequence: CDR1 MNHNY, CDR2 SVGAGI (reference sequence). This CDR3 has 15 residues. This CDR3 reads CASSSRASKGYEQYF. CDR3 bases: TGTGCCAGCAGTTCTCGGGCCTCGAAGGGATACGAGCAGTACTTC.

A word on this clone: It differs at one base from a far larger clone, so likely a read error. The V call is TRBV28, the J call TRBJ2-2; weak D call: TRBD2 (5 bases). Per germline, CDR1 MDHEN and CDR2 SYDVKM. CDR3 length equals 13 residues. The CDR3: CAGSEGNTGELFF. The CDR3 nucleotides read TGTGCCGGCAGCGAGGGAAACACCGGGGAGCTGTTTTTT.

As concerns this clone: This likely reflects a read error, since a far larger clone is one base away. The chain links TRBV5-1 to TRBJ1-1; 8 positions agree with TRBD1. V dropped 4 bases and J dropped 1; count of bases not matched to a gene: 6. The CDR3 is 15 amino acids. The germline V gene has CDR1 SGHRS and CDR2 YFSETQ. The chain's CDR3 is CASSRTGPANTEAFF. The CDR3 region has the DNA TGCGCCAGCAGCCGGACAGGGCCGGCGAACACTGAAGCTTTCTTT.

CDR3 nucleotide sequence: TGTGCCAGTAGTTTGCCCTTCGGGACGACCGGGGAGCTGTTTTTT. Protein product: CASSLPFGTTGELFF. The chain carries TRBV19 and TRBJ2-2, with D perhaps given as TRBD1 or TRBD2 (5 bases each). Deletions cut 5 bases from V and 5 bases from J, with 15 bases between. The germline V gene has CDR1 LNHDA and CDR2 SQIVND (reference sequence). This CDR3 contains 15 residues.

Notes on this clone: The junction does not match germline at one end; this may be a read error. This sequence joins TRBV7-2 and TRBJ2-7; D is unclear. Germline CDR1 and CDR2: SGHTA and FQGNSA. The CDR3 contains 14 residues. This chain's CDR3 is CASSSTWTSHEQYF. The DNA for the CDR3 is TGTGCCAGCAGCTCGACCTGGACCTCCCACGAGCAGTACTTC.

The CDR3 spells CASSVVADLSQETQYF. CDR3 bases: TGTGCCAGCAGCGTAGTGGCAGACCTCTCCCAAGAGACCCAGTACTTC. V usage is TRBV9 and J usage is TRBJ2-5, with D hard to call. Germline CDR1 SGDLS, CDR2 YYNGEE. This CDR3 spans 16 amino acids. V lost 0 bases to trimming and J lost 1 base, with 13 bases between them. Together with reference TRBV9 and TRBJ2-5, the CDR3 gives the full variable domain: DSGVTQTPKHLITATGQRVTLRCSPRSGDLSVYWYQQSLDQGLQFLIQYYNGEERAKGNILERFSAQQFPDLHSELNLSSLELGDSALYFCASSVVADLSQETQYFGPGTRLLVL.